This TCR beta chain was identified during a study of metastatic and nonmetastatic thyroid tumors. Background on the study: Repertoires were compared across blood and tumor or nodule tissue from malignant and benign thyroid patients. Study-level findings and limits: Malignant thyroid tumors reportedly had TCR beta diversity that was significantly higher than in benign nodules, in blood and tumor.

Not a single patient had been given any form of treatment at any point before undergoing thyroid surgery. Original handling: A classifier of distant metastasis in papillary thyroid cancer was built from CDR3 differences (across clinicopathological groups). TCRdb re-called clones from the PCR reads using MiXCR. Clone size and V and J calls follow TCRdb, not the original study. Among about 93,000 clones listed, about 12% were seen once. V dropped 5 bases and J dropped 7; count of bases not matched to a gene: 8. The CDR3 covers 15 residues. This clone has a count of ten or more. The antigen is not known. The TCR was taken from a female donor with papillary thyroid cancer or a benign thyroid nodule (not recorded which). Some clones in this sample may be carry-over from other donors' samples. Sequencing was done on a sample of blood. The rearrangement uses TRBV12-3 or TRBV12-4 and TRBJ1-6, with 7 bases identical to TRBD1. The CDR3 coding sequence is TGTGCCAGCAGTCCGGACGTACAGGGGAATTCACCCCTCCACTTT. Translating gives CASSPDVQGNSPLHF.